This is a list of T cell receptor beta chains from one sample in a study of a mutant IDH1 vaccine in newly diagnosed glioma. Antigens of these TCRs are unknown. This table comes from immunoSEQ multiplex PCR, and its TCRdb copy is limited to in-frame clones, with some not included. Counted here are about 50,000 clones, approximately 80% occurring once; the ten biggest clones make up less than 5.5%. Sequencing used PBMCs, obtained from a glioma patient whose treatment included an IDH1 peptide vaccine. All receptors derive from a woman in her 40s with glioma. Some clones in this sample may be carry-over from other donors' samples. The CDR3 runs from the conserved cysteine through the conserved F or W. Each record gives: D gene, clone size, CDR3 length, J gene, V gene, CDR3 protein, CDR3 DNA. A D gene is named only where the DNA matches it firmly. A row's size may be missing; if present it is once, few, many or a size class.

NA once 15 TRBJ1-1 TRBV7-8 CASSRDGLPNTEAFF TGTGCCAGCAGCCGGGACGGATTGCCTAACACTGAAGCTTTCTTT
TRBD1 NA 13 TRBJ1-1 TRBV11-2 CASTLDRGIEAFF TGTGCCAGCACCCTGGACAGGGGAATTGAAGCTTTCTTT
TRBD1 NA 16 TRBJ2-6 TRBV5-4 CASSLDRGLRANVLTF TGTGCCAGCAGCCTCGACAGGGGGCTTAGGGCCAACGTCCTGACTTTC
NA few 11 TRBJ1-1 TRBV20-1 CSASGETEAFF TGCAGTGCTAGTGGGGAGACTGAAGCTTTCTTT
TRBD1 NA 12 TRBJ1-4 TRBV2 CASRDRDEKLFF TGTGCCAGCAGGGACAGGGATGAAAAACTGTTTTTT
NA NA 12 TRBJ2-3 TRBV13 CASSLVPDTQYF TGTGCCAGCAGCTTAGTCCCCGATACGCAGTATTTT
NA NA 14 TRBJ2-3 TRBV5-4 CASREAVGTDTQYF TGTGCCAGCAGGGAGGCAGTAGGCACAGATACGCAGTATTTT
TRBD1 NA 15 TRBJ1-3 TRBV6-1 CASSGTGSSGNTIYF TGTGCCAGCAGTGGGACAGGTAGCTCTGGAAACACCATATATTTT
TRBD2 NA 17 TRBJ2-3 TRBV29-1 CSVGRPAGPGGTDTQYF TGCAGCGTTGGCCGGCCGGCAGGGCCGGGGGGGACAGATACGCAGTATTTT
NA NA 16 TRBJ1-5 TRBV7-6 CASSRGLRGSNQPQHF TGTGCCAGCAGCCGGGGTCTCAGGGGTAGCAATCAGCCCCAGCATTTT
NA NA 15 TRBJ2-3 TRBV9 CASSTEPGLTDTQYF TGTGCCAGCAGCACCGAACCAGGGCTCACAGATACGCAGTATTTT
NA NA 14 TRBJ1-3 TRBV7-6 CASSLSAAGNTIYF TGTGCCAGCAGCTTATCGGCAGCTGGAAACACCATATATTTT
NA NA 14 TRBJ2-1 TRBV7-2 CASSLRTYGAEQFF TGTGCCAGCAGCCTCAGGACTTACGGGGCTGAGCAGTTCTTC
NA NA 13 TRBJ2-1 TRBV7-2 CASSSSPHNEQFF TGTGCCAGCAGCTCCTCGCCCCACAATGAGCAGTTCTTC
NA NA 14 TRBJ1-1 TRBV6-5 CASSYDTGNTEAFF TGTGCCAGCAGTTACGACACGGGGAACACTGAAGCTTTCTTT
NA few 13 TRBJ1-1 TRBV14 CASSQQRYTEAFF TGTGCCAGCAGCCAGCAGCGGTACACTGAAGCTTTCTTT
NA NA 13 TRBJ1-2 TRBV15 CATSRVGVGGYTF TGTGCCACCAGCAGAGTAGGGGTGGGTGGCTACACCTTC
NA NA 14 TRBJ2-1 TRBV5-4 CASSPQTDNNEQFF TGTGCCAGCAGCCCCCAGACCGATAACAATGAGCAGTTCTTC
NA NA 16 TRBJ2-1 TRBV9 CASTSLGQISYNEQFF TGTGCCAGCACGAGTCTCGGACAGATTTCCTACAATGAGCAGTTCTTC
NA NA 12 TRBJ1-2 TRBV29-1 CSVAHRGGGYTF TGCAGCGTTGCCCATCGGGGGGGTGGCTACACCTTC
TRBD1 NA 14 TRBJ2-7 TRBV29-1 CSVDFGTGYDEQYF TGCAGCGTTGATTTTGGGACAGGCTACGACGAGCAGTACTTC
TRBD2 NA 15 TRBJ2-7 TRBV5-1 CASSYLAADSYEQYF TGCGCCAGCAGCTACCTAGCGGCTGACTCCTACGAGCAGTACTTC
NA once 13 TRBJ2-2 TRBV5-1 CASSTDRTGELFF TGCGCCAGCAGCACCGACAGGACCGGGGAGCTGTTTTTT
NA NA 16 TRBJ2-3 TRBV2 CASSEEGGGETDTQYF TGTGCCAGCAGTGAGGAAGGAGGGGGTGAGACAGATACGCAGTATTTT
NA NA 14 TRBJ1-2 TRBV27 CASRAGGYNYGYTF TGTGCCAGCAGGGCGGGGGGGTACAACTATGGCTACACCTTC
NA NA 16 TRBJ1-2 TRBV4-1 CASSQEGAQGIYGYTF TGCGCCAGCAGCCAAGAGGGAGCCCAGGGGATATATGGCTACACCTTC
NA NA 13 TRBJ1-1 TRBV4-3 CASSQVLNTEAFF TGCGCCAGCAGCCAAGTTTTGAACACTGAAGCTTTCTTT
TRBD1 NA 15 TRBJ1-1 TRBV5-1 CASSLGQGAGTEAFF TGCGCCAGCAGCCTGGGACAGGGGGCAGGCACTGAAGCTTTCTTT
NA NA 10 TRBJ1-3 TRBV21-1 CASSLTTIYF TGTGCCAGCAGCTTAACCACCATATATTTT
NA NA 17 TRBJ1-6 TRBV27 CASSLTVRSSYNSPLHF TGTGCCAGCAGTTTAACAGTAAGGAGCTCCTATAATTCACCCCTCCACTTT
NA NA 17 TRBJ2-2 TRBV2 CASSEALVGANTGELFF TGTGCCAGCAGTGAAGCGCTGGTAGGAGCGAACACCGGGGAGCTGTTTTTT
NA NA 19 TRBJ2-3 TRBV5-6 CASSPKAAQGTFSTDTQYF TGTGCCAGCAGCCCAAAGGCGGCACAGGGAACATTTAGCACAGATACGCAGTATTTT
TRBD1 once 14 TRBJ1-4 TRBV6-6 CASKPGQDNEKLFF TGTGCCAGCAAACCGGGACAGGATAATGAAAAACTGTTTTTT
TRBD1 once 12 TRBJ2-5 TRBV27 CASQGAQETQYF TGTGCCAGCCAGGGGGCACAAGAGACCCAGTACTTC
TRBD1 NA 14 TRBJ1-6 TRBV7-9 CASSTRQGDSPLHF TGTGCCAGCAGCACCCGACAGGGGGATTCACCCCTCCACTTT
TRBD1 NA 14 TRBJ2-7 TRBV30 CAWRPRTGIHEQYF TGTGCCTGGAGGCCGAGGACAGGGATCCACGAGCAGTACTTC
NA NA 14 TRBJ2-7 TRBV7-2 CASSSTGHLDEQYF TGTGCCAGCAGCTCGACTGGGCATCTGGACGAGCAGTACTTC
NA once 17 TRBJ2-3 TRBV10-2 CASSEPRGGPSTDTQYF TGCGCCAGCAGCGAGCCCAGGGGGGGACCTAGCACAGATACGCAGTATTTT
NA NA 15 TRBJ1-1 TRBV6-6 CASSYSGDPRTEAFF TGTGCCAGCAGTTACTCGGGGGACCCAAGGACTGAAGCTTTCTTT